This TCR beta chain was sequenced for a study of CD8+ T cells in alopecia areata. This CDR3 has 18 residues. Germline CDR1 MNHEY, CDR2 SMNVEV (reference sequence). Trimming removed 0 bases from V and 1 base from J, with 15 bases in between. After isolation, RNA underwent reverse transcription to generate cDNA as the sequencing template. TCRdb's table, derived via immunoSEQ multiplex PCR, lists solely in-frame clones and lacks some. The sample lists approximately 58,000 clones; around 44% were seen once. This clone has only a few counts. Sequencing used NKG2D-low CD8+ T cells sorted from blood. The genes are TRBV27 and TRBJ2-2, with unresolved D. The TCR sequence derives from a human donor with alopecia areata. CDR3 DNA sequence: TGTGCCAGCAGTTTATCGGTCGGTGCGGCCTTGAACACCGGGGAGCTGTTTTTT. Residues: CASSLSVGAALNTGELFF.